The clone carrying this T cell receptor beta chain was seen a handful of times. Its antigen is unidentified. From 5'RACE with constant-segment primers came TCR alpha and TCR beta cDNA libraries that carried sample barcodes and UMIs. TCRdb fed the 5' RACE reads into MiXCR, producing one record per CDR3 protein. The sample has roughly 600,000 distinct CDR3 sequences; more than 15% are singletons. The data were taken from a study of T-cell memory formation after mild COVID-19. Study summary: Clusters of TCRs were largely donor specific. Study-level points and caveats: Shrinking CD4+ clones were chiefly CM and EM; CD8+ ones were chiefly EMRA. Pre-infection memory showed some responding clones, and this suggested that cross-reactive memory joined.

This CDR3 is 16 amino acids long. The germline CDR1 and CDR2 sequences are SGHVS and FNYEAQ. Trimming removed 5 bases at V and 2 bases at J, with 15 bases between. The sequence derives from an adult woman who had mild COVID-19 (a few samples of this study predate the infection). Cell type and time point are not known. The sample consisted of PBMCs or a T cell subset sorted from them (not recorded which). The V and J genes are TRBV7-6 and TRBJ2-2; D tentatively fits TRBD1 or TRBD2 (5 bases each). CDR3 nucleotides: TGTGCCAGCAGCCCAATCTTCGGGGCTAACACCGGGGAGCTGTTTTTT. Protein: CASSPIFGANTGELFF. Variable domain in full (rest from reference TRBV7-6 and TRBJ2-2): GAGVSQSPRYKVTKRGQDVALRCDPISGHVSLYWYRQALGQGPEFLTYFNYEAQQDKSGLPNDRFSAERPEGSISTLTIQRTEQRDSAMYRCASSPIFGANTGELFFGEGSRLTVL.